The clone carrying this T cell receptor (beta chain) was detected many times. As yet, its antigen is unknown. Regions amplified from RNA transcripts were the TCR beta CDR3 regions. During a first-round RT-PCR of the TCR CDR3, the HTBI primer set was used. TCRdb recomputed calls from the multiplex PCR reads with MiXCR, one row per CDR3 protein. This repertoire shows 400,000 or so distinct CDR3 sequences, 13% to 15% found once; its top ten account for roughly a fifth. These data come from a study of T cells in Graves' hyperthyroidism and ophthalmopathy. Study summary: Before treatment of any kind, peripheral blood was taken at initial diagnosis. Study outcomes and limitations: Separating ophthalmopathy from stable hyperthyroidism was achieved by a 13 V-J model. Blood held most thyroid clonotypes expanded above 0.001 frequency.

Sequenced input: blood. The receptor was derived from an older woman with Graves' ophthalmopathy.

CDR3 sequence (DNA): TGTGCCAGCAGCTCCCTAGCGCTAAGCACAGATACGCAGTATTTT. As protein: CASSSLALSTDTQYF. V is TRBV7-8 and J is TRBJ2-3; tentatively, D is TRBD2 (6 bases). The V gene's germline CDR1 is SGHVS and CDR2 FQNEAQ. Trimming cost V 4 bases and J 0 bases, with 11 bases left between them. This CDR3 contains 15 residues.